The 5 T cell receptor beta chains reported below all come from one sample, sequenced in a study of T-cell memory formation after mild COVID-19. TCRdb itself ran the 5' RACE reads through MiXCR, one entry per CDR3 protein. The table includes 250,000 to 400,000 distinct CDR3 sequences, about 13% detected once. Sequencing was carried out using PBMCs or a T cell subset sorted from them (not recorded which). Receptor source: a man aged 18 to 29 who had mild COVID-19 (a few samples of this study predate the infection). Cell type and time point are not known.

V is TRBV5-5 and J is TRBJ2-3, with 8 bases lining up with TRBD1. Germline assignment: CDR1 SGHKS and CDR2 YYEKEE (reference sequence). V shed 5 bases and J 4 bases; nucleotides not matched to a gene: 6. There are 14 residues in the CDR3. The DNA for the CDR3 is TGTGCCAGCAGAGATTCAGGGGGCGCAGATACGCAGTATTTT. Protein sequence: CASRDSGGADTQYF.

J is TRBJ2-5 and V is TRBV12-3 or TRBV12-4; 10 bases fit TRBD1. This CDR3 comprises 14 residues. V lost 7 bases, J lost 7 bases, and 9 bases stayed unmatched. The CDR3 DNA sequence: TGTGCCAGCAAGCCAGGGACAGGGGAGGGGACCCAGTACTTC. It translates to CASKPGTGEGTQYF.

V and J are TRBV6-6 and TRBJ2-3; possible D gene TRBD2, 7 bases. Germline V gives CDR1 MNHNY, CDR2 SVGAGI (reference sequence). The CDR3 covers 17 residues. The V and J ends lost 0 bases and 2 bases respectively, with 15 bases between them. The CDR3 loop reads CASSYSLRGGDTDTQYF. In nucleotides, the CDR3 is TGTGCCAGCAGTTACTCGCTGAGGGGGGGCGACACAGATACGCAGTATTTT.

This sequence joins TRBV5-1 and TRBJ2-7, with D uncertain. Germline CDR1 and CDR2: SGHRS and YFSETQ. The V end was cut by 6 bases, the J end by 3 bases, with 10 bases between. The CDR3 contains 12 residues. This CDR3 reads CASTSDGYEQYF. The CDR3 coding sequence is TGCGCCAGCACCTCCGACGGCTACGAGCAGTACTTC.

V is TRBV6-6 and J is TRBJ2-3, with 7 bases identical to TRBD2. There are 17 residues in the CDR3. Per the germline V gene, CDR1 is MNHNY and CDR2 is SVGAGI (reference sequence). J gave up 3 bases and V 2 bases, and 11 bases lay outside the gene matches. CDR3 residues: CASSYPGRQLGTDTQYF. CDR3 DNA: TGTGCCAGCAGTTACCCCGGGAGGCAGCTCGGGACAGATACGCAGTATTTT.